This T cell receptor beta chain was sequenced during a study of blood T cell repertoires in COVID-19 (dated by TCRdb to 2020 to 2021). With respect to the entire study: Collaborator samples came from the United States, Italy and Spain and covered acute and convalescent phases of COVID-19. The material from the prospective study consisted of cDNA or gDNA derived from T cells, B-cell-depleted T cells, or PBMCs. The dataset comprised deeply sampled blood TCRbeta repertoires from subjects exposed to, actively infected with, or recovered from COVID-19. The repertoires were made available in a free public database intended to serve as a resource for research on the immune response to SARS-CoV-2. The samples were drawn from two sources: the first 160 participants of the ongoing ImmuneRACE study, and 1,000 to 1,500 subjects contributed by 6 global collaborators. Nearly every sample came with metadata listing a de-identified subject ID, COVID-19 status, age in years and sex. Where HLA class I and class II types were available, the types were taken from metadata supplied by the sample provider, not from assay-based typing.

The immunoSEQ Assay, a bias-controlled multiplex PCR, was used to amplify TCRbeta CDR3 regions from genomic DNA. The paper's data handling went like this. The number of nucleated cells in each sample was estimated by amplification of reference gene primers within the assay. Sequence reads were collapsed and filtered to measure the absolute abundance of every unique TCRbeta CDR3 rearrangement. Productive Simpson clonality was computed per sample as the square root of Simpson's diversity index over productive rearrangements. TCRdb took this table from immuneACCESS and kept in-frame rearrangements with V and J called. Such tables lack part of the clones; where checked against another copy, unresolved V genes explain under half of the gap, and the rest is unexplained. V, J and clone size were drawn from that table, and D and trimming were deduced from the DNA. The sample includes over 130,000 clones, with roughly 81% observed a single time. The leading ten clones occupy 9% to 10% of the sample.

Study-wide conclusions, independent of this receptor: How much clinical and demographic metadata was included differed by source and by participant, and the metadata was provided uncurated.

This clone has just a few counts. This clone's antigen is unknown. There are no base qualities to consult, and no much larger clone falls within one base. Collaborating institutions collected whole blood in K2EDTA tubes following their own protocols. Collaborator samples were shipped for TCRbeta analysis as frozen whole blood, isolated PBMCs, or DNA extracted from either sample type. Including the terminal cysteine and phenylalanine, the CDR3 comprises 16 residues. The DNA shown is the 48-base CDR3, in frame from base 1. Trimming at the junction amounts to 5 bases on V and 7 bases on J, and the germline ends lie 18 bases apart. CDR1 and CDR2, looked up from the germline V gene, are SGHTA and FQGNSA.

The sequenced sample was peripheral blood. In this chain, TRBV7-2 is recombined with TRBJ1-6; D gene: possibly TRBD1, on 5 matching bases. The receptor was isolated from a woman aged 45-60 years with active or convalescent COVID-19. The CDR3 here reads CASSPAGGMSNSPLHF. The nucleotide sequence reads TGTGCCAGCAGCCCCGCCGGGGGTATGTCCAATTCACCCCTCCACTTT.